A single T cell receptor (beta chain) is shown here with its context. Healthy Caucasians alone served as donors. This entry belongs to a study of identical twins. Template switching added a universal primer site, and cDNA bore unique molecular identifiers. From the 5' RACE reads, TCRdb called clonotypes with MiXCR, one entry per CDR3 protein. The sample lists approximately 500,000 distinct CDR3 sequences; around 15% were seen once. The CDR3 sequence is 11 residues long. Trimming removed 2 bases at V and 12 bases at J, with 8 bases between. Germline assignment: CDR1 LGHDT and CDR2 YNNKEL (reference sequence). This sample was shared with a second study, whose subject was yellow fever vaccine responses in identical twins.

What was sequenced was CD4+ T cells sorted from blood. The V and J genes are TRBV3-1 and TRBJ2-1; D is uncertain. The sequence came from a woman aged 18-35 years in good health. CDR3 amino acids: CASSQRVGQFF. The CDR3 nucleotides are TGTGCCAGCAGCCAACGGGTTGGGCAGTTCTTC.